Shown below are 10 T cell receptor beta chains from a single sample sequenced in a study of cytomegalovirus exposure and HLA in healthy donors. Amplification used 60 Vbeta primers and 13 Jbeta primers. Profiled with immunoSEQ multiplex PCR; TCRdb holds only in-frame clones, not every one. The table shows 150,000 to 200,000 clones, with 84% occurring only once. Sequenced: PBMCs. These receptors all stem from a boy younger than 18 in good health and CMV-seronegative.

CDR3 residues: CASRGTSGREETQYF. CDR3 nucleotide sequence: TGCGCCAGCAGAGGCACTAGCGGGAGGGAGGAGACCCAGTACTTC. The rearrangement joins TRBV5-1 to TRBJ2-5; 13 nucleotides line up with TRBD2. Losses at the gene ends were 5 bases for V and 5 bases for J; bases not matched to a gene: 6. The CDR3 consists of 15 residues. CDR1 is SGHRS, CDR2 YFSETQ, per germline.

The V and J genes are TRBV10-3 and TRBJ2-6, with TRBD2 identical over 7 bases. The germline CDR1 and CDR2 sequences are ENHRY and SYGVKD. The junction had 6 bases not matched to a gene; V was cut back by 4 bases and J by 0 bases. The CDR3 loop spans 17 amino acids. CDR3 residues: CAISGAGTSSGANVLTF. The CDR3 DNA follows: TGTGCCATCAGTGGAGCGGGAACTAGCTCTGGGGCCAACGTCCTGACTTTC.

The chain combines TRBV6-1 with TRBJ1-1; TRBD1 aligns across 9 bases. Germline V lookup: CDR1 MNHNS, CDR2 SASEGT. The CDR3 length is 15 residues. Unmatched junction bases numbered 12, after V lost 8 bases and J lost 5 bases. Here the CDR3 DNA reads TGTGCCAGCCAGAAGAGACAGGGGGTGACGACTGAAGCTTTCTTT. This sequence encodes CASQKRQGVTTEAFF.

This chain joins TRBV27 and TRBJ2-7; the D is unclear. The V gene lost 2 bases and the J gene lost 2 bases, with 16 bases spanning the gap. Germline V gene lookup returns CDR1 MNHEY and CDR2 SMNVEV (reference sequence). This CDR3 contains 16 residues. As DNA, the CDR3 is TGTGCCAGCAGTTTAACCCCATATAGCAGCGCCTACGAGCAGTACTTC. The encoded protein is CASSLTPYSSAYEQYF.

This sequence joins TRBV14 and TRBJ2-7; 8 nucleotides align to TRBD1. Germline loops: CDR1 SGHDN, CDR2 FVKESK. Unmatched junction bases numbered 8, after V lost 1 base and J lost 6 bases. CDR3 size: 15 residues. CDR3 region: CASSQGSGQAVEQYF. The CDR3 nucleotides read TGTGCCAGCAGCCAAGGGTCGGGACAGGCCGTCGAGCAGTACTTC.

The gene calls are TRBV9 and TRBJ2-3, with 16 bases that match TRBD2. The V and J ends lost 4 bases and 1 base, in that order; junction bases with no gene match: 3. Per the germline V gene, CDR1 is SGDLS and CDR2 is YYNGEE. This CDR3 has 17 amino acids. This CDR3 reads CASSSGTSGGGTDTQYF. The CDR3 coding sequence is TGTGCCAGCAGCTCCGGGACTAGCGGGGGGGGCACAGATACGCAGTATTTT.

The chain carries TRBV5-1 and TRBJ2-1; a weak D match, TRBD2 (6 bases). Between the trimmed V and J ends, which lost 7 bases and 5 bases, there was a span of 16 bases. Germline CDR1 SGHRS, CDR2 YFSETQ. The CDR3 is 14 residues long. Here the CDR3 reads CASANVAANNEQFF. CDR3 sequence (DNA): TGCGCCAGCGCCAACGTAGCGGCTAACAATGAGCAGTTCTTC.

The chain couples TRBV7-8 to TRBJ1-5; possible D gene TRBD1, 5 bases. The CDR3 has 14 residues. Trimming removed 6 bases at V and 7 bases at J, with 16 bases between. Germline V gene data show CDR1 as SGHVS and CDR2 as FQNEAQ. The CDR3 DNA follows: TGTGCCAGCAGTCCGGGGGACGCAGGCCAGCCCCAGCATTTT. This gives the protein CASSPGDAGQPQHF. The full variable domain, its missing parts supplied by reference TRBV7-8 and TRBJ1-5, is GAGVSQSPRYKVAKRGQDVALRCDPISGHVSLFWYQQALGQGPEFLTYFQNEAQLDKSGLPSDRFFAERPEGSVSTLKIQRTQQEDSAVYLCASSPGDAGQPQHFGDGTRLSIL.

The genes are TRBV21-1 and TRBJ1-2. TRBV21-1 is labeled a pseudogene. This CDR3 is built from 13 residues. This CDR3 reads CASSTGGGYGYTF. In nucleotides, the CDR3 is TGTGCCAGCAGCACCGGGGGAGGCTATGGCTACACCTTC.

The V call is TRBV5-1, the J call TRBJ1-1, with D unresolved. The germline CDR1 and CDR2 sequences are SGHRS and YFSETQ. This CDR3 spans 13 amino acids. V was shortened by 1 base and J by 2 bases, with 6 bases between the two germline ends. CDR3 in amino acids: CASSLQANTEAFF. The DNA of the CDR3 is TGCGCCAGCAGCTTGCAAGCCAACACTGAAGCTTTCTTT.